The 24 T cell receptor beta chains presented below share a single source sample, sequenced in a study of cytomegalovirus exposure and HLA in healthy donors. With 60 Vbeta and 13 Jbeta primers, the PCR was carried out. Method: immunoSEQ multiplex PCR; TCRdb's copy keeps in-frame clones and lacks some. The data contain around 150,000 clones, around 83% of them singletons. What was sequenced was PBMCs. Source of these receptors: a male donor in good health and CMV-seropositive.

The rearrangement links TRBV10-3 to TRBJ2-1, with TRBD1 as a possible D gene (6 bases). Trimming took 7 bases from V and 5 from J, leaving 12 bases between them. CDR1 is ENHRY and CDR2 is SYGVKD in the germline V gene. The CDR3 length is 13 residues. The CDR3 protein is CAITGTKDNEQFF. The CDR3 nucleotides are TGTGCCATCACCGGGACAAAGGACAATGAGCAGTTCTTC.

The V and J genes are TRBV6-5 and TRBJ2-7; D is perhaps TRBD2 (5 bases). The germline CDR1 and CDR2 sequences are MNHEY and SVGAGI. V was clipped by 4 bases and J by 7 bases, with 11 bases between them. The CDR3 runs 12 residues. CDR3 loop: CASSFGPGEQYF. The DNA for the CDR3 is TGTGCCAGCAGTTTCGGACCGGGGGAGCAGTACTTC.

With respect to this clone: Other DNA variants within this sample encode the same CDR3. This chain joins TRBV27 and TRBJ1-1; no reliable D call. The germline V gene encodes CDR1 MNHEY and CDR2 SMNVEV (reference sequence). The CDR3 runs to 14 residues. The germline V and J ends were trimmed by 3 bases and 0 bases, with 8 bases remaining between them. The CDR3 loop is CASSFGRMNTEAFF. The CDR3 coding sequence is TGTGCCAGCAGTTTTGGCAGAATGAACACTGAAGCTTTCTTT.

The rearrangement uses TRBV7-8 and TRBJ1-5, with 9 bases matching TRBD1. The CDR3 is made up of 17 amino acids. With 5 bases clipped from V and 0 bases from J, the junction kept 8 bases outside the gene matches. CDR1 is SGHVS and CDR2 is FQNEAQ in the germline V gene. CDR3 bases: TGTGCCAGCAGCCTAGGGACAGGGCTTTTTAGCAATCAGCCCCAGCATTTT. It is translated as CASSLGTGLFSNQPQHF.

The sample holds one count of this clone. The chain links TRBV15 to TRBJ2-2; TRBD2 matches 9 bases. This CDR3 region has 18 residues. Germline V lookup: CDR1 LNHNV, CDR2 YYDKDF (reference sequence). Losses at the gene ends were 0 bases for V and 4 bases for J; bases not matched to a gene: 9. The CDR3 protein is CATSREYSGRATTGELFF. DNA for the CDR3: TGTGCCACCAGCAGAGAATATAGCGGGAGAGCGACCACCGGGGAGCTGTTTTTT.

About this clone: One junction end does not reproduce the germline sequence, and a read error may be involved. This CDR3 reads CASSSSTGTSF. CDR3 DNA sequence: TGTGCCAGCAGTTCTTCAACCGGGACTAGTTTC. The chain employs TRBV27 and TRBJ1-2, with a tentative D call TRBD1 (5 bases). Germline V gives CDR1 MNHEY, CDR2 SMNVEV (reference sequence). This CDR3 comprises 11 residues.

This chain joins TRBV5-1 and TRBJ2-5; 12 nucleotides agree with TRBD2. CDR1 is SGHRS and CDR2 is YFSETQ in the germline V gene. This CDR3 contains 16 residues. V trimming: 4 bases; J trimming: 2 bases; junction bases outside the gene matches: 6. The CDR3 bases are TGCGCCAGCAGCCGGGGACTAGCGGGCCCTCAAGAGACCCAGTACTTC. Translated, it gives CASSRGLAGPQETQYF.

The V and J genes are TRBV7-9 and TRBJ2-3; 15 nucleotides align to TRBD2. V shed 5 bases, J shed 4 bases, and the junction held 1 base outside the gene matches. The V gene's germline CDR1 is SEHNR and CDR2 FQNEAQ (reference sequence). The CDR3 sequence is 15 residues long. The CDR3 protein is CASSGLAGGADTQYF. The CDR3, as DNA: TGTGCCAGCAGCGGACTAGCGGGAGGGGCAGATACGCAGTATTTT.

The V and J genes are TRBV19 and TRBJ2-7; TRBD2 matches at 8 bases. The V gene's germline CDR1 is LNHDA and CDR2 SQIVND (reference sequence). Unmatched junction bases numbered 8, after V lost 5 bases and J lost 2 bases. This CDR3 spans 15 amino acids. CDR3 residues: CASSPVAGSTYEQYF. The CDR3 DNA sequence: TGTGCCAGTAGTCCTGTAGCGGGATCTACCTACGAGCAGTACTTC.

V is TRBV7-2 and J is TRBJ1-2, with 8 bases lining up with TRBD1. From germline, CDR1 is SGHTA and CDR2 FQGNSA. CDR3 length: 14 amino acids. With V trimmed by 5 bases and J by 2 bases, 4 bases remained unmatched. DNA of the CDR3: TGTGCCAGCAGCCCGGGACAGGCAAACTATGGCTACACCTTC. Protein product: CASSPGQANYGYTF.

CDR3 protein: CASSPGRQTIYGYTF. The CDR3 nucleotides are TGTGCCAGCTCACCAGGGAGACAAACGATCTATGGCTACACCTTC. The rearrangement links TRBV18 to TRBJ1-2; D gene ambiguous. Looked up from germline, CDR1 is KGHSH and CDR2 is LQKENI. This CDR3 region has 15 residues. Trimming left V 2 bases short and J 4 bases short, with 14 bases between.

The V gene is TRBV5-4, the J gene TRBJ1-4, with TRBD1 identical over 9 bases. V gave up 1 base and J gave up 7 bases; unmatched junction bases: 5. Germline CDR1 is SGHNT and CDR2 is YYREEE (reference sequence). The CDR3 loop spans 15 amino acids. The CDR3: CASSLRGQGREKLFF. CDR3 DNA sequence: TGTGCCAGCAGCTTGCGGGGACAGGGCCGTGAAAAACTGTTTTTT. Variable domain in full (rest from reference TRBV5-4 and TRBJ1-4): ETGVTQSPTHLIKTRGQQVTLRCSSQSGHNTVSWYQQALGQGPQFIFQYYREEENGRGNFPPRFSGLQFPNYSSELNVNALELDDSALYLCASSLRGQGREKLFFGSGTQLSVL.

The chain joins TRBV7-8 to TRBJ1-5, with D possibly TRBD1 on 5 matching bases. CDR3 size: 14 residues. Trimming removed 4 bases from V and 3 bases from J, with 10 bases in between. Germline V gene lookup returns CDR1 SGHVS and CDR2 FQNEAQ. This CDR3 is CASSSDRDNQPQHF. The CDR3 DNA is TGTGCCAGCAGCTCTGACAGAGACAATCAGCCCCAGCATTTT.

The chain links TRBV4-1 to TRBJ1-1, with TRBD1 as a possible D gene (5 bases). The CDR3 spans 15 residues. With 3 bases removed from V and 0 bases from J, the gap between germline ends came to 11 bases. The germline V gene has CDR1 MGHRA and CDR2 YSYEKL. Here the CDR3 reads CASSQGGEVNTEAFF. The CDR3 bases are TGCGCCAGCAGCCAGGGGGGGGAGGTGAACACTGAAGCTTTCTTT.

In this sample, this clone turned up once. The V and J genes are TRBV18 and TRBJ2-5, with TRBD2 identical over 13 bases. The closer fit of TRBJ2-7 to the DNA end suggests the J call may be wrong. This CDR3 has 17 residues. Per germline, CDR1 KGHSH and CDR2 LQKENI. Written as DNA, the CDR3 is TGTGCCAGCTCAAAAGGGACTAGCGGGGCTATTTCCTACGAGCAGTACTTC. This codes for CASSKGTSGAISYEQYF.

The V call is TRBV19, the J call TRBJ1-1, with D possibly being TRBD1 (5 bases). CDR1 is LNHDA and CDR2 is SQIVND in the germline V gene (reference sequence). Trimming removed 1 base at V and 7 bases at J, with 10 bases between. The CDR3 has 13 residues. Here the CDR3 DNA reads TGTGCCAGTAGTATAGGCCCAAGGGGTGAAGCTTTCTTT. This codes for CASSIGPRGEAFF.

This clone was picked up a small number of times. The rearrangement links TRBV9 to TRBJ2-4; 7 bases are a match to TRBD1. With V trimmed by 3 bases and J by 6 bases, 0 bases remained unmatched. Germline CDR1 SGDLS, CDR2 YYNGEE. The CDR3 has 12 amino acids. For the CDR3, the DNA is TGTGCCAGCAGCGCAGGGGGAAACATTCAGTACTTC. Its translation: CASSAGGNIQYF.

This chain joins TRBV30 and TRBJ1-1; D is undetermined. The germline V gene has CDR1 GTSNPN and CDR2 SVGIG (reference sequence). The CDR3 is 11 residues long. V was pared by 5 bases and J by 1 base, with 5 bases between. CDR3 nucleotides: TGTGCCTGGGTTAGGAACACTGAAGCTTTCTTT. Protein sequence: CAWVRNTEAFF. Looking up the rest from reference TRBV30 and TRBJ1-1 gives the full variable domain: SQTIHQWPATLVQPVGSPLSLECTVEGTSNPNLYWYRQAAGRGLQLLFYSVGIGQISSEVPQNLSASRPQDRQFILSSKKLLLSDSGFYLCAWVRNTEAFFGQGTRLTVV.

This sequence joins TRBV30 and TRBJ1-2; D ambiguous. CDR3 size: 11 residues. Per germline, CDR1 GTSNPN and CDR2 SVGIG (reference sequence). V was pared by 2 bases and J by 5 bases, with 6 bases between. CDR3 DNA sequence: TGTGCCTGGAGTCGGGGATATGGCTACACCTTC. This encodes CAWSRGYGYTF. Full variable domain (outside the CDR3, taken from reference TRBV30 and TRBJ1-2): SQTIHQWPATLVQPVGSPLSLECTVEGTSNPNLYWYRQAAGRGLQLLFYSVGIGQISSEVPQNLSASRPQDRQFILSSKKLLLSDSGFYLCAWSRGYGYTFGSGTRLTVV.

The chain is built from TRBV4-3 and TRBJ2-7; TRBD2 matches at 10 bases. V lost 3 bases and J lost 4; bases outside the gene matches: 6. The CDR3 totals 15 residues. CDR1 is LGHNA, CDR2 YSLEER, per germline. DNA for the CDR3: TGCGCCAGCAGCCAGCGGACTAGCGGCTTTTACGAGCAGTACTTC. This encodes CASSQRTSGFYEQYF.

This clone was seen only a few times. V is TRBV11-2 and J is TRBJ1-2, with D possibly being TRBD1 (6 bases). Germline V gene data show CDR1 as SGHAT and CDR2 as FQNNGV. Trimming shortened V by 5 bases and J by 3 bases, and 13 bases separated the two germline ends. This CDR3 contains 14 residues. Here the CDR3 DNA reads TGTGCCAGCAGCCCGCGGGGGCCAGACTATGGCTACACCTTC. Its protein is CASSPRGPDYGYTF.

The rearrangement joins TRBV11-2 to TRBJ2-5, with 7 nucleotides matching TRBD2. The last part of the DNA fits TRBJ2-7 better; the J call may be wrong. CDR3 length equals 14 residues. CDR1 is SGHAT, CDR2 FQNNGV, per germline. CDR3 bases: TGTGCCAGCAGCCGAGAGGCGGGGGAATACGAGCAGTACTTC. Protein product: CASSREAGEYEQYF.

This chain uses TRBV30 with TRBJ1-1, with D possibly being TRBD1 (6 bases). CDR3 length: 11 residues. The V gene's germline CDR1 is GTSNPN and CDR2 SVGIG (reference sequence). Between the trimmed V and J ends, which lost 5 bases and 10 bases, there was a span of 14 bases. The CDR3 is CAWEGGSGAFF. CDR3 bases: TGTGCCTGGGAGGGGGGGAGTGGAGCTTTCTTT.

J is TRBJ2-5 and V is TRBV7-8; D is possibly TRBD1 (6 bases). V lost 6 bases and J 7 bases, leaving 18 bases between the germline ends. Per germline, CDR1 SGHVS and CDR2 FQNEAQ. This CDR3 is 14 amino acids long. The CDR3 loop reads CASSLQGFLGTQYF. CDR3 nucleotide sequence: TGTGCCAGCAGTTTACAGGGTTTCCTGGGGACCCAGTACTTC.